The rows below give T cell receptor beta chains drawn from one sample of a study of CD8 T cell repertoires and HIV-1 epitope variants. Produced via immunoSEQ multiplex PCR; TCRdb's table is partial and in-frame only. The sample holds 4,500 to 5,500 clones, approximately 66% seen once. Their antigens are not known. Source material: cultured CD8+ T cells derived from PBMCs. Every receptor here comes from a male donor with HIV. CDR3s include the opening cysteine and the closing phenylalanine or tryptophan. A D gene is named only where the DNA matches it firmly. Some rows mark clone size as missing; the rest say once, few, many or name a class of expanded clone.

J gene: TRBJ2-5; CDR3 length: 15; V gene: TRBV28; D gene: -; clone size: -; CDR3 DNA: TGTGCCAGCAGTTCCCCTGACATGTCCCAAGAGACCCAGTACTTC; CDR3 protein: CASSSPDMSQETQYF
J gene: TRBJ2-2; CDR3 length: 15; V gene: TRBV28; D gene: -; clone size: -; CDR3 DNA: TGTGCCAGCAGTTTTCTTGGTCGGGGCACCGGGGAGCTGTTTTTT; CDR3 protein: CASSFLGRGTGELFF
J gene: TRBJ1-5; CDR3 length: 14; V gene: TRBV27; D gene: -; clone size: -; CDR3 DNA: TGTGCCAGCAGTTTATCGTTTAGCAATCAGCCCCAGCATTTT; CDR3 protein: CASSLSFSNQPQHF
J gene: TRBJ1-1; CDR3 length: 14; V gene: TRBV10-3; D gene: -; clone size: -; CDR3 DNA: TGTGCCATCAGTGAGAACTTCGAGGGCACTGAAGCTTTCTTT; CDR3 protein: CAISENFEGTEAFF
J gene: TRBJ1-2; CDR3 length: 15; V gene: TRBV4-3; D gene: -; clone size: -; CDR3 DNA: TGCGCCAGCAGTCATGGCCTTGAGAGATCCTATGGCTACACCTTC; CDR3 protein: CASSHGLERSYGYTF
J gene: TRBJ1-1; CDR3 length: 12; V gene: TRBV5-8; D gene: -; clone size: few; CDR3 DNA: TGTGCCAGCAGCTCCTGGACTCGAGAAGCTTTCTTT; CDR3 protein: CASSSWTREAFF
J gene: TRBJ2-2; CDR3 length: 15; V gene: TRBV5-5; D gene: -; clone size: -; CDR3 DNA: TGTGCCAGCAGCTTTGAGACCTCTTCCAAGGGGGAGCTGTTTTTT; CDR3 protein: CASSFETSSKGELFF
J gene: TRBJ2-2; CDR3 length: 14; V gene: TRBV6-1; D gene: -; clone size: -; CDR3 DNA: TGTGCCAGCAGTGAAGCGACAGACACCGGGGAGCTGTTTTTT; CDR3 protein: CASSEATDTGELFF
J gene: TRBJ2-1; CDR3 length: 13; V gene: TRBV19; D gene: TRBD1; clone size: -; CDR3 DNA: TGTGCCAGTAGTATAACAGGGGGGAATGAGCAGTTCTTC; CDR3 protein: CASSITGGNEQFF
J gene: TRBJ2-5; CDR3 length: 13; V gene: TRBV4-2; D gene: -; clone size: -; CDR3 DNA: TGTGCCAGCAGCCAAACCGCCGGGGAGACCCAGTACTTC; CDR3 protein: CASSQTAGETQYF
J gene: TRBJ1-2; CDR3 length: 16; V gene: TRBV5-4; D gene: -; clone size: -; CDR3 DNA: TGCGCCAGCAGCCAAGATCCCCCAGACTTGGACTATGGCTACACCTTC; CDR3 protein: CASSQDPPDLDYGYTF
J gene: TRBJ2-2; CDR3 length: 15; V gene: TRBV6-5; D gene: TRBD2; clone size: -; CDR3 DNA: TGTGCCAGCAGGTTGGGGGGGACGGCCACCGGGGAGCTGTTTTTT; CDR3 protein: CASRLGGTATGELFF
J gene: TRBJ2-7; CDR3 length: 15; V gene: TRBV4-3; D gene: TRBD1; clone size: few; CDR3 DNA: TGCGCCAGCAGCCAAGATCGGACAGGTTCCTACGAGCAGTACTTC; CDR3 protein: CASSQDRTGSYEQYF
J gene: TRBJ1-1; CDR3 length: 14; V gene: TRBV6-4; D gene: -; clone size: once; CDR3 DNA: TGTGCCAGCAGTGGACAGTTCGGGGACACTGAAGCTTTCTTT; CDR3 protein: CASSGQFGDTEAFF
J gene: TRBJ2-3; CDR3 length: 15; V gene: TRBV7-2; D gene: -; clone size: -; CDR3 DNA: TGTGCCAGCAGCTTAGTCGGCGGGGGCACAGATACGCAGTATTTT; CDR3 protein: CASSLVGGGTDTQYF